These T cell receptor beta chains were read from a single sample in a study of cytomegalovirus exposure and HLA in healthy donors. This table comes from immunoSEQ multiplex PCR, and its TCRdb copy is limited to in-frame clones, with some not included. Of approximately 160,000 clones in the sample, 60% to 80% are singletons; the top ten hold roughly 13%. Input material: PBMCs. These receptors were collected from a woman aged 45-65 years in good health and CMV-seropositive. Both conserved end residues are part of each CDR3. D genes are given only for firm matches. Some rows mark clone size as missing; the rest say once, few, many or name a class of expanded clone.

abundance,v_gene,d_gene,j_gene,CDR3nt,CDR3aa
.,TRBV7-9,.,TRBJ1-1,TGTGCCAGCAGCTTAGGGTCCGGACAGAACACTGAAGCTTTCTTT,CASSLGSGQNTEAFF
few,TRBV5-6,.,TRBJ2-7,TGTGCCAGCAGTCAGCTCTGGGACACCGGCTACGAGCAGTACTTC,CASSQLWDTGYEQYF
.,TRBV7-6,.,TRBJ2-1,TGTGCCAGCAGCACTACTCAGGGGTATGAGCAGTTCTTC,CASSTTQGYEQFF
.,TRBV18,TRBD1,TRBJ2-5,TGTGCCAGCTCAATCGGGACAGGGAACCAAGAGACCCAGTACTTC,CASSIGTGNQETQYF
.,TRBV19,TRBD1,TRBJ1-1,TGTGCCAGTAGTCAGAGGGGGCTCGGCATGAACACTGAAGCTTTCTTT,CASSQRGLGMNTEAFF
.,TRBV5-1,.,TRBJ1-3,TGCGCCAGCAGCCCGACCGGGGGGTCCCACTCTGGAAACACCATATATTTT,CASSPTGGSHSGNTIYF
.,TRBV19,TRBD1,TRBJ1-5,TGTGCCAGTAGTAGGGGACAGGCGAATCAGCCCCAGCATTTT,CASSRGQANQPQHF
once,TRBV4-2,TRBD1,TRBJ2-2,TGTGCCAGCAGCCTTAGTGAGGGGGCCGCCGGGGAGCTGTTTTTT,CASSLSEGAAGELFF
.,TRBV19,TRBD2,TRBJ2-2,TGTGCCAGTAGTAGAGTACTAGCGGTAAACACCGGGGAGCTGTTTTTT,CASSRVLAVNTGELFF
.,TRBV6-5,TRBD1,TRBJ2-7,TGTGCCAGCAGTCCCAGGGGGCCACAGGTGCGCGAGCAGTACTTC,CASSPRGPQVREQYF
.,TRBV6-5,TRBD1,TRBJ1-1,TGTGCCAGCAGCGTGACGAGTTTCCAGGGGGGAGCTTTCTTT,CASSVTSFQGGAFF
.,TRBV7-8,TRBD1,TRBJ1-2,TGTGCCAGCAGCTTAGTTGCAGGGGGCCTGCTGGGCTACACCTTC,CASSLVAGGLLGYTF
.,TRBV5-1,TRBD1,TRBJ1-2,TGCGCCAGCAGCTTCAGCCAGGGGGCTGGGGGCTACACCTTC,CASSFSQGAGGYTF
few,TRBV20-1,.,TRBJ2-7,TGCAGTGCTAGTAGTTGGTCCGAGCAGTACTTC,CSASSWSEQYF
few,TRBV2,TRBD1,TRBJ1-1,TGTGCCAGCAGTGTTGTGGGACAGGGAGGGACTGAAGCTTTCTTT,CASSVVGQGGTEAFF
.,TRBV10-2,TRBD1,TRBJ2-7,TGCGCCAGCACTGTCCGGACAGGGAACGAGCAGTACTTC,CASTVRTGNEQYF
.,TRBV27,.,TRBJ1-5,TGTGCCAGCAGTTTATTCAGGGGCAATCAGCCCCAGCATTTT,CASSLFRGNQPQHF
.,TRBV11-2,.,TRBJ2-7,TGTGCCAGCGCCCTAGCCCGGGAGCAGTACTTC,CASALAREQYF
.,TRBV14,.,TRBJ1-1,TGTGCCAGCAGCCAAGGTAGGAACACTGAAGCTTTCTTT,CASSQGRNTEAFF
.,TRBV4-2,TRBD1,TRBJ1-2,TGTGCCAGCAGCCAAGAAAGACAGGGTGACTATGGCTACACCTTC,CASSQERQGDYGYTF